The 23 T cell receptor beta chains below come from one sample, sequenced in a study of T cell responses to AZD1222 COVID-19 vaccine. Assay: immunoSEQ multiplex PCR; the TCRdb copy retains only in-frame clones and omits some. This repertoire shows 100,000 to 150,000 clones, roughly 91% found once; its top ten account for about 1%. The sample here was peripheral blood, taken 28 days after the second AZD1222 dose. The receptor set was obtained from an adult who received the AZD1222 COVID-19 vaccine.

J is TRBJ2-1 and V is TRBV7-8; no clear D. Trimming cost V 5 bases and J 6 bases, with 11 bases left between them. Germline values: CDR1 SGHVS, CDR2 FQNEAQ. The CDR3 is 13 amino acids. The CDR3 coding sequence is TGTGCCAGCAGCATACCATGGGTCAATGAGCAGTTCTTC. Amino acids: CASSIPWVNEQFF.

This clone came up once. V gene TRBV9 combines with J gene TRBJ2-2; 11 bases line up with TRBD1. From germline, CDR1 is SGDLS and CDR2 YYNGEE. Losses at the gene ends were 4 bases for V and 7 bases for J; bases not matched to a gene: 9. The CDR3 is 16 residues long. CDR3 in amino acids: CASSRTGGILSGELFF. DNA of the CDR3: TGTGCCAGCAGCCGGACAGGGGGCATTTTGAGCGGGGAGCTGTTTTTT.

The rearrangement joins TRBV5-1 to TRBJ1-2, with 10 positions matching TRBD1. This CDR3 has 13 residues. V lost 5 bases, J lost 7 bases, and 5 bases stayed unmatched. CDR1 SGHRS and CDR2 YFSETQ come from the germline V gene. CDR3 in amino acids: CASSGQGEGGYTF. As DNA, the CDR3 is TGCGCCAGCAGTGGACAGGGGGAGGGTGGCTACACCTTC.

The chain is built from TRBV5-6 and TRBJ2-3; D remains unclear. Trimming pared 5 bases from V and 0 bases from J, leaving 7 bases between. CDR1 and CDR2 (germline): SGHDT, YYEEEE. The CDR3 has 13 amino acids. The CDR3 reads CASSSQSTDTQYF. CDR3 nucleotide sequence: TGTGCCAGCAGTAGCCAAAGCACAGATACGCAGTATTTT.

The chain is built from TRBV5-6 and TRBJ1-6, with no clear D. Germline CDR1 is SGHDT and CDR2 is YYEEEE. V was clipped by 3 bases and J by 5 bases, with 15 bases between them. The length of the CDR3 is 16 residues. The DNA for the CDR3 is TGTGCCAGCAGCTCCAAAACTACAGCAAATAATTCACCCCTCCACTTT. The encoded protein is CASSSKTTANNSPLHF.

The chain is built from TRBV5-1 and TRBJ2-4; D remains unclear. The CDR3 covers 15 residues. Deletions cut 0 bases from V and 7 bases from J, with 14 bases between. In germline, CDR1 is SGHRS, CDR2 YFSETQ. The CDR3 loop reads CASSLDRWIGNIQYF. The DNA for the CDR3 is TGCGCCAGCAGCTTGGATCGGTGGATAGGCAACATTCAGTACTTC.

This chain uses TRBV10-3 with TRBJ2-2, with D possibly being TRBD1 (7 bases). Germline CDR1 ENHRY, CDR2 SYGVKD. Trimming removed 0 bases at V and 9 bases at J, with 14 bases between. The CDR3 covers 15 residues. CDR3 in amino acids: CAISESEEGARELFF. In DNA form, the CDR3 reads TGTGCCATCAGTGAGTCGGAGGAGGGGGCAAGGGAGCTGTTTTTT.

The CDR3 nucleotides are TGCGCCAGCAGCATCGGACAGGGGGCCGTGGAAACTGAAGCTTTCTTT. Amino acid sequence: CASSIGQGAVETEAFF. The chain is built from TRBV5-1 and TRBJ1-1, with 11 bases matching TRBD1. The CDR3 is 16 amino acids. Trimming removed 4 bases from V and 5 bases from J; junction bases left unmatched: 10. The germline V gene encodes CDR1 SGHRS and CDR2 YFSETQ.

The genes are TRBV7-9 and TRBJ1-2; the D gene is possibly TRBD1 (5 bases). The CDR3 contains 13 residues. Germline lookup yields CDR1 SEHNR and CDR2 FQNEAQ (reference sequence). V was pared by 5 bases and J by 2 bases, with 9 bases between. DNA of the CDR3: TGTGCCAGCAGCCCACGGGACAACTATGGCTACACCTTC. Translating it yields CASSPRDNYGYTF.

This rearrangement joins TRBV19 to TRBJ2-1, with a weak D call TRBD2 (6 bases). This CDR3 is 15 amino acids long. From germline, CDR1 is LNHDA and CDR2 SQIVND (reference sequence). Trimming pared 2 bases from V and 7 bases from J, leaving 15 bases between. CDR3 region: CASSIITSLVNEQFF. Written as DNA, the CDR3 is TGTGCCAGTAGTATAATAACTAGCTTGGTAAATGAGCAGTTCTTC.

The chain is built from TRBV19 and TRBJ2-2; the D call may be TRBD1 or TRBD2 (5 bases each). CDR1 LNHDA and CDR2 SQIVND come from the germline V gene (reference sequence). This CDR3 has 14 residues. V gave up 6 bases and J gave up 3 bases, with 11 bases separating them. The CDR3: CASSWGYDTGELFF. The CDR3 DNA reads TGTGCCAGTAGCTGGGGGTACGACACCGGGGAGCTGTTTTTT. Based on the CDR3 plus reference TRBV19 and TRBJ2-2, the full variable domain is DGGITQSPKYLFRKEGQNVTLSCEQNLNHDAMYWYRQDPGQGLRLIYYSQIVNDFQKGDIAEGYSVSREKKESFPLTVTSAQKNPTAFYLCASSWGYDTGELFFGEGSRLTVL.

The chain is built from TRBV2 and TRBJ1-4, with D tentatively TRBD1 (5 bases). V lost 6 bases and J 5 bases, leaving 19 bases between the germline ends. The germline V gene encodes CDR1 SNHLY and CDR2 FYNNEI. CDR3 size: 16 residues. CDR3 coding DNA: TGTGCCAGCAGGGGGCTTCCAGGGAGGGAGAATGAAAAACTGTTTTTT. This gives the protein CASRGLPGRENEKLFF.

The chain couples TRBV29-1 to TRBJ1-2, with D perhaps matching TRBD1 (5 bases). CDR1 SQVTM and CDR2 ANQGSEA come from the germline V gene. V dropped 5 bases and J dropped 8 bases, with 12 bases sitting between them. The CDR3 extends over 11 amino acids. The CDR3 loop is CSVTSGDGYTF. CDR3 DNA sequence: TGCAGCGTTACTAGCGGGGACGGCTACACCTTC. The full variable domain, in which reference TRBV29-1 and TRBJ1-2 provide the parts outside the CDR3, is SAVISQKPSRDICQRGTSLTIQCQVDSQVTMMFWYRQQPGQSLTLIATANQGSEATYESGFVIDKFPISRPNLTFSTLTVSNMSPEDSSIYLCSVTSGDGYTFGSGTRLTVV.

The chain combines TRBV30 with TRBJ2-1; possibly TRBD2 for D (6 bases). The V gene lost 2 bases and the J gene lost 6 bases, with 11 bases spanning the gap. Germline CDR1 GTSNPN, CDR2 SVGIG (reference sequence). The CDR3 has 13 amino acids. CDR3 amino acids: CAWSKLAGNEQFF. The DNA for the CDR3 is TGTGCCTGGAGTAAACTAGCAGGCAATGAGCAGTTCTTC.

The CDR3 loop is CASSPGIAGDQRGYTF. The CDR3 DNA sequence: TGTGCCAGCTCACCCGGTATCGCAGGGGATCAACGGGGCTACACCTTC. This chain links TRBV18 with TRBJ1-2, with a weak D call TRBD1 (6 bases). The CDR3 has 16 residues. Trimming took off 3 bases at V and 8 bases at J, with 22 bases between the two ends. Germline assignment: CDR1 KGHSH and CDR2 LQKENI. Combining the CDR3 with reference TRBV18 and TRBJ1-2 gives the whole variable domain NAGVMQNPRHLVRRRGQEARLRCSPMKGHSHVYWYRQLPEEGLKFMVYLQKENIIDESGMPKERFSAEFPKEGPSILRIQQVVRGDSAAYFCASSPGIAGDQRGYTFGSGTRLTVV.

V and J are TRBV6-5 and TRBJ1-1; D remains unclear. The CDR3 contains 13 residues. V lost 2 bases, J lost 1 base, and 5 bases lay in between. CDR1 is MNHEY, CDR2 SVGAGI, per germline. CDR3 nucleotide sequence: TGTGCCAGCAGTTACGACGGGAACACTGAAGCTTTCTTT. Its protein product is CASSYDGNTEAFF.

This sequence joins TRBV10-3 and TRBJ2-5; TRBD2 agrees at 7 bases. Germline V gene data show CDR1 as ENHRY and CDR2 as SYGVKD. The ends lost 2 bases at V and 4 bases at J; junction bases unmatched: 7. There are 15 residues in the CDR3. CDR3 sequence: CAISERGSGSETQYF. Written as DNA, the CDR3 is TGTGCCATCAGTGAGAGGGGTAGCGGGTCAGAGACCCAGTACTTC.

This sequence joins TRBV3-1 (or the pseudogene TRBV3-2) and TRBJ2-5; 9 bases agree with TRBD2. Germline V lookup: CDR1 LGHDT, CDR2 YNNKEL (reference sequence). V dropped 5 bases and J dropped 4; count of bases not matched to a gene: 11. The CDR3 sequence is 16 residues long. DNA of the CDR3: TGTGCCAGCAGCGGGAACTCGGGACTAGCAGGAGAGACCCAGTACTTC. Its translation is CASSGNSGLAGETQYF.

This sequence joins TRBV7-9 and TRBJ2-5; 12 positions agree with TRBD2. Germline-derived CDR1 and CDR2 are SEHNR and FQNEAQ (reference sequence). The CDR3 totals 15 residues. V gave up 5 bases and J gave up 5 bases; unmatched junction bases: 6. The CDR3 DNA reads TGTGCCAGCAGCCCACGACTAGCGGGAGAGGAGACCCAGTACTTC. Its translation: CASSPRLAGEETQYF.

CDR3 loop: CASSKTGQVNQPQHF. DNA for the CDR3: TGTGCCAGCAGTAAGACGGGACAGGTCAATCAGCCCCAGCATTTT. The genes are TRBV9 and TRBJ1-5; 8 bases map to TRBD1. The CDR3 runs 15 residues. The V segment lost 5 bases and the J segment 3 bases; nucleotides outside the gene matches: 7. The V gene's germline CDR1 is SGDLS and CDR2 YYNGEE.

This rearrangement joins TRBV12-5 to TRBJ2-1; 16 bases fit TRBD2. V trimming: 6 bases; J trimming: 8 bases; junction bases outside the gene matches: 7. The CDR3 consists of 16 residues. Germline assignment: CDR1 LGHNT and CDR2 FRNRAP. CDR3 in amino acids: CASGRGLAGGMDEQFF. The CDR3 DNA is TGTGCTAGTGGCCGGGGACTAGCGGGAGGGATGGATGAGCAGTTCTTC.

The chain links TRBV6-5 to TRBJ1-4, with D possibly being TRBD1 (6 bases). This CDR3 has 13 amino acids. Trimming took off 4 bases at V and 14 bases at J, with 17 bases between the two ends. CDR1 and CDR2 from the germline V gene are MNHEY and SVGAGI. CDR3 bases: TGTGCCAGCAGTTCCCGGGTGACAGGCCCGCTGTTTTTT. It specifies CASSSRVTGPLFF.

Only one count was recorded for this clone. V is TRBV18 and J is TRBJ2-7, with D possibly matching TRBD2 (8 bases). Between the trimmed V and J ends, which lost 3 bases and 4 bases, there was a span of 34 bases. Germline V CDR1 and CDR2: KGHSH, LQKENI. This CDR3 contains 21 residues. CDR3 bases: TGTGCCAGCTCACCGCCGTCTCACCAGGGACAGCCGGGACTAGACCTTTACGAGCAGTACTTC. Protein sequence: CASSPPSHQGQPGLDLYEQYF.